This TCR beta chain was sequenced for a study of blood T cell repertoires in COVID-19. Looked up from germline, CDR1 is SGHDT and CDR2 is YYEEEE. The CDR3 is 12 residues long. Deletions cut 2 bases from V and 2 bases from J, with 4 bases between. In the source study's methods: Estimation of nucleated cell counts relied on the amplification of reference gene primers. Sequencing was performed with immunoSEQ multiplex PCR; in TCRdb, only in-frame clones are kept and a portion is missing. That table is the source of V, J and clone size, and D and trimming were worked out from the DNA. The sample has roughly 250,000 clones; 80% to 90% are singletons. This clone came up a few times. The study recruited people aged about 18 to 90 years across about two dozen US areas.

The sequencing sample was made of PBMCs or T cells enriched from blood (not recorded which). The source is a woman in her 30s who had recovered from COVID-19. The chain is built from TRBV5-6 and TRBJ1-1; D unclear. Here the CDR3 reads CASSFGNTEAFF. For the CDR3, the DNA is TGTGCCAGCAGCTTTGGCAACACTGAAGCTTTCTTT.